This TCR beta chain was observed in a study of blood T cell repertoires in COVID-19 (dated by TCRdb to the early 2020s). With regard to the full study: Collaborator samples came from the United States, Italy and Spain and covered acute and convalescent phases of COVID-19. Samples were obtained from the ongoing ImmuneRACE study (first 160 participants) and from 950 to 1,500 subjects provided by 6 global collaborators. The prospective study material was composed of cDNA or gDNA derived from T cells, B-cell-depleted T cells, or PBMCs. Where available, HLA class I and class II types were obtained from metadata supplied by the sample provider rather than from assay-based typing. The sample metadata nearly always contained a de-identified subject ID, COVID-19 status, age in years and sex. The dataset comprised deeply sampled blood TCRbeta repertoires from subjects exposed to, actively infected with, or recovered from COVID-19. The repertoires were made available in a free public database intended to serve as a resource for research on the immune response to SARS-CoV-2.

Overall study results and their limits: The amount of clinical and demographic metadata varied by source and participant and was provided uncurated.

In the prospective study, participants were roughly 18 to 90 years old, resided in 24 geographic areas of the United States, and were enrolled through a virtual design. In the prospective study, participants were assigned to cohorts based on the clinical history participants reported in a screening survey and a study questionnaire. In the prospective study, mobile phlebotomists collected whole blood, serum and a nasopharyngeal or oropharyngeal swab from each participant. Participants in the prospective study had the option to provide additional blood draws and questionnaires over a roughly two-month period. Prospective study blood samples were shipped either frozen or at room temperature before DNA extraction. TCRbeta CDR3 regions were amplified from genomic DNA by means of the immunoSEQ Assay, a bias-controlled multiplex PCR. Regarding the original processing steps: The number of nucleated cells in each sample was estimated by amplification of reference gene primers within the assay. To quantify the absolute abundance of each unique TCRbeta CDR3 rearrangement, sequence reads were collapsed and filtered. For each sample, productive Simpson clonality was calculated as the square root of Simpson's diversity index across productive rearrangements. TCRdb carries this immuneACCESS record with in-frame sequences only. Its versions omit some clonotypes, under half of them owing to an unresolved V gene in the studies checked, with the rest unexplained. That table gives V, J and clone size, and the DNA gave D and trimming. For this sample the table gives fewer than 250,000 clones, of which about 84% were detected only once. Approximately 7.4% of the sample goes to the ten largest clones.

Trimming at the junction amounts to 5 bases on V and 6 bases on J, and the germline ends lie 10 bases apart. The CDR1 and CDR2 encoded by the germline V gene are MNHEY and SVGAGI. Measured from the cysteine to the phenylalanine, the CDR3 is 12 residues long. Only the CDR3 DNA stays, 36 bases, in frame from base 1. Concerning this clone itself: It has no known antigen specificity. Qualities for individual bases were not recorded, and no much larger clone is one base off.

The TCR was taken from a woman aged 40 to 50 with acute COVID-19. Material: PBMCs or T cells enriched from blood (not recorded which). Here the chain combines TRBV6-5 and TRBJ1-1; a weak D assignment points to TRBD1 (6 bases agree). The DNA is as follows: TGTGCCAGCAGTCCGGACAGCTCTGAAGCTTTCTTT. It specifies CASSPDSSEAFF.